Below are 5 T cell receptor beta chains sequenced from a single sample in a study of regulatory T cells in long-lasting Graves disease. In building TCR beta libraries, iRepertoire HTBI primers were used together with Arm-PCR of CDR3 regions. MiXCR, applied by TCRdb to the multiplex PCR reads, yields one record per CDR3 protein. The table has 600,000 to 850,000 distinct CDR3 sequences, 30% seen once. Time point in this sample: persistent/refractory GD, antithyroid drugs over 5 years with positive TRAb. After RNA was extracted from PBMCs, the TCR library was made from it. This specimen was peripheral blood mononuclear cells (PBMCs), taken when the disease was refractory, from a patient treated with antithyroid drugs. The receptor set was obtained from a female donor with Graves disease.

This clonotype was counted a few times. The chain uses TRBV9 and TRBJ1-2; no definite D call. The CDR3 covers 13 residues. Per the germline V gene, CDR1 is SGDLS and CDR2 is YYNGEE. V lost 0 bases, J lost 2 bases, and 5 bases lay in between. The CDR3 here is CASSVAVNYGYTF. Written as DNA, the CDR3 is TGTGCCAGCAGCGTAGCCGTGAACTATGGCTACACCTTC. Full variable domain (rest looked up from reference TRBV9 and TRBJ1-2): DSGVTQTPKHLITATGQRVTLRCSPRSGDLSVYWYQQSLDQGLQFLIQYYNGEERAKGNILERFSAQQFPDLHSELNLSSLELGDSALYFCASSVAVNYGYTFGSGTRLTVV.

This clonotype was seen at least ten times. This chain connects TRBV10-1 to TRBJ2-2, with 12 positions matching TRBD2. CDR1 and CDR2 (germline): WNHNN, SYGVQD (reference sequence). V was clipped by 6 bases and J by 5 bases; unmatched bases: 4. The CDR3 is 15 residues long. CDR3 protein: CASRSGTSGTGELFF. In DNA form, the CDR3 reads TGCGCCAGCAGGTCCGGGACTAGCGGGACCGGGGAGCTGTTTTTT.

The V gene is TRBV4-1, the J gene TRBJ1-4; D not resolved. V gave up 0 bases and J gave up 0 bases, with 2 bases separating them. The CDR3 runs to 14 residues. Germline CDR1 is MGHRA and CDR2 is YSYEKL. This CDR3 is CASSQDATNEKLFF. CDR3 bases: TGCGCCAGCAGCCAAGATGCAACTAATGAAAAACTGTTTTTT.

The chain employs TRBV5-1 and TRBJ1-3; no firm D call. The length of the CDR3 is 17 residues. Germline CDR1 is SGHRS and CDR2 is YFSETQ. V was cut by 1 base and J by 0 bases, with 14 bases left in between. In nucleotides, the CDR3 is TGCGCCAGCAGCTTGATTCCCACCGTTAGCTCTGGAAACACCATATATTTT. This gives the protein CASSLIPTVSSGNTIYF. Full variable domain (outside the CDR3, taken from reference TRBV5-1 and TRBJ1-3): KAGVTQTPRYLIKTRGQQVTLSCSPISGHRSVSWYQQTPGQGLQFLFEYFSETQRNKGNFPGRFSGRQFSNSRSEMNVSTLELGDSALYLCASSLIPTVSSGNTIYFGEGSWLTVV.

V is TRBV9 and J is TRBJ1-1; no reliable D call. This CDR3 spans 15 amino acids. The V and J ends lost 0 bases and 0 bases respectively, with 9 bases between them. Germline CDR1 reads SGDLS; CDR2 reads YYNGEE. CDR3 DNA sequence: TGTGCCAGCAGCGTAGAAGAGGGCCTGAACACTGAAGCTTTCTTT. It specifies CASSVEEGLNTEAFF.